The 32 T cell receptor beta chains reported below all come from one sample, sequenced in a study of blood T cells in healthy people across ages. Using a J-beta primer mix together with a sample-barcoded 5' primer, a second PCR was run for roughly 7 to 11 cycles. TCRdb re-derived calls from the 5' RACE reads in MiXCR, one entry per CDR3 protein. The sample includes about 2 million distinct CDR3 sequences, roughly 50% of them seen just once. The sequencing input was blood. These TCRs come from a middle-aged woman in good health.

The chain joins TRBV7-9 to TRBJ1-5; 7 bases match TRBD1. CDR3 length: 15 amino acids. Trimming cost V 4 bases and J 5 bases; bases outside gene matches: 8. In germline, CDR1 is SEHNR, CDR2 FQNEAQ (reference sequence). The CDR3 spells CASSSSTGRDQPQHF. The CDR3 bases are TGTGCCAGCAGCTCCTCGACAGGGAGGGATCAGCCCCAGCATTTT.

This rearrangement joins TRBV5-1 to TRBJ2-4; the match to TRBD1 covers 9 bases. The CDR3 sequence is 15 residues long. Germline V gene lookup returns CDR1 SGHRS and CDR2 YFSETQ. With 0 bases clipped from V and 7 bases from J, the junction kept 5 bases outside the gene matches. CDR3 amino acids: CASSLGGTGTNIQYF. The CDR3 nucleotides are TGCGCCAGCAGCTTGGGTGGGACAGGGACTAACATTCAGTACTTC.

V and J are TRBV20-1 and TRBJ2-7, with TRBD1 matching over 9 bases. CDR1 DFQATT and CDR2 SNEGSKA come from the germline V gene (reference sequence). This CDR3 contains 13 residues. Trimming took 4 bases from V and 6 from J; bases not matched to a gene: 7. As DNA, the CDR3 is TGCAGTGCTATGTTGGGACAGGGTCGCGAGCAGTACTTC. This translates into CSAMLGQGREQYF.

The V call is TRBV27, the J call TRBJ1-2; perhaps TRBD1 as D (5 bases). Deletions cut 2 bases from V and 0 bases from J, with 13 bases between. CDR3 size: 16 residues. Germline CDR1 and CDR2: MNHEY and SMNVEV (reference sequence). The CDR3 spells CASSLAGWLPNYGYTF. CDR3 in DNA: TGTGCCAGCAGTTTAGCAGGGTGGCTCCCTAACTATGGCTACACCTTC.

In nucleotides, the CDR3 is TGCAGCGTCAGGGACAGGGGCTACGGGGACATTCGGTACTTC. Translation gives CSVRDRGYGDIRYF. The V call is TRBV29-1, the J call TRBJ2-7; 10 bases are a match to TRBD1. The length of the CDR3 is 14 residues. Germline CDR1 is SQVTM and CDR2 is ANQGSEA. The J segment lost 12 bases and the V segment lost 6 bases, leaving 17 bases of the junction unmatched.

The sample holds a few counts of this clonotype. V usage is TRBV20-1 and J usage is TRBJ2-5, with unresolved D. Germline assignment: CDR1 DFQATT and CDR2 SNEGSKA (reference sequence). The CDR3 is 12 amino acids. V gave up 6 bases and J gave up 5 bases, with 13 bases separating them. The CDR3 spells CSAAHDGETQYF. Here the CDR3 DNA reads TGCAGTGCCGCACACGACGGCGAGACCCAGTACTTC.

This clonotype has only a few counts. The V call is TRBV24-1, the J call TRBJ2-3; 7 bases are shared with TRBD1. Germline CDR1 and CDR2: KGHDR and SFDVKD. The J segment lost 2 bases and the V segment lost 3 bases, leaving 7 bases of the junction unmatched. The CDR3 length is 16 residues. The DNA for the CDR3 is TGTGCCACCAGTGATATCCGGGACAGCCACACAGATACGCAGTATTTT. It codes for CATSDIRDSHTDTQYF.

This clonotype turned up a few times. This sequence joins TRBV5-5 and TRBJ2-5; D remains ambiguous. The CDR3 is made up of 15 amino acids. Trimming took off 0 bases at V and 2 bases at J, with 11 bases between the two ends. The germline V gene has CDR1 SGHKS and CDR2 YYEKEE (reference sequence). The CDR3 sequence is CASSLDATVQETQYF. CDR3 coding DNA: TGTGCCAGCAGCTTGGACGCGACGGTGCAAGAGACCCAGTACTTC.

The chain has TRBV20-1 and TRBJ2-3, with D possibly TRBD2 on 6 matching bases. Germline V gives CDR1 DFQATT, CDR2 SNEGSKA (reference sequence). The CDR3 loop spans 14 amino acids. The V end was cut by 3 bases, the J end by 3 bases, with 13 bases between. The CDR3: CSARMSGVTDTQYF. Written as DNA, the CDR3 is TGCAGTGCTAGGATGTCGGGGGTAACAGATACGCAGTATTTT.

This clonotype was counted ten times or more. CDR3 protein: CASSLGTGGGYEQYF. CDR3 bases: TGTGCCAGCAGCTTGGGGACAGGGGGCGGATACGAGCAGTACTTC. The chain links TRBV7-2 to TRBJ2-7, with 12 bases aligning to TRBD1. J gave up 4 bases and V 3 bases, and 4 bases lay outside the gene matches. The CDR3 length is 15 residues. From germline, CDR1 is SGHTA and CDR2 FQGNSA.

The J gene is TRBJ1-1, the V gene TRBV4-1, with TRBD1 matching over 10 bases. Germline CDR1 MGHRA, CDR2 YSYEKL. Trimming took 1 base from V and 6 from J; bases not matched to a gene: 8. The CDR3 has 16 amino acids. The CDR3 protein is CASSQALGQGVAEAFF. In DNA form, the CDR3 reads TGCGCCAGCAGCCAAGCCTTAGGACAGGGGGTGGCTGAAGCTTTCTTT.

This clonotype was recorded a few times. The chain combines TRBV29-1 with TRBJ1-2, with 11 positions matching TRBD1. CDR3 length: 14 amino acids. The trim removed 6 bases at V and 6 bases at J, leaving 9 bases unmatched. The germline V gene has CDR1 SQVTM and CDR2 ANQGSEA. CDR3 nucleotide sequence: TGCAGCGTCGCAGGGACAGGGGGAAGACATGGCTACACCTTC. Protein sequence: CSVAGTGGRHGYTF.

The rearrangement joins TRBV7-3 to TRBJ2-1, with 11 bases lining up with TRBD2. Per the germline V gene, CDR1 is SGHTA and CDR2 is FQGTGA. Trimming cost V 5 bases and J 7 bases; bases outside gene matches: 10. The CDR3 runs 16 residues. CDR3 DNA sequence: TGTGCCAGCAGCGAATTTAGCGGGGGGGCCCTGAATGAGCAGTTCTTC. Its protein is CASSEFSGGALNEQFF.

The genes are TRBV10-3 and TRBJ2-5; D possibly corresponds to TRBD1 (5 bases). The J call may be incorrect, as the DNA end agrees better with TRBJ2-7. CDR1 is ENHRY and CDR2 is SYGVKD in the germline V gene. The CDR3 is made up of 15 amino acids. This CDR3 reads CAISTDRDFTYEQYF. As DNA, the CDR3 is TGTGCCATCAGTACTGACAGAGACTTTACCTACGAGCAGTACTTC.

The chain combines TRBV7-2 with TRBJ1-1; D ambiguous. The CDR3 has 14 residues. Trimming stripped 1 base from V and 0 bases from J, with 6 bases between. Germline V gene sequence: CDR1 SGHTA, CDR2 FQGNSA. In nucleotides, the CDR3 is TGTGCCAGCAGCTTAGGGCACTTGAACACTGAAGCTTTCTTT. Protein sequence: CASSLGHLNTEAFF.

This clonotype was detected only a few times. The DNA of the CDR3 is TGTGCCAGCAGCTTAATGAACTCGGCAAAGTACTTC. This sequence encodes CASSLMNSAKYF. The V and J genes are TRBV7-2 and TRBJ2-5; D gene ambiguous. CDR3 length: 12 residues. Germline-derived CDR1 and CDR2 are SGHTA and FQGNSA. V lost 2 bases, J lost 12 bases, and 13 bases lay in between.

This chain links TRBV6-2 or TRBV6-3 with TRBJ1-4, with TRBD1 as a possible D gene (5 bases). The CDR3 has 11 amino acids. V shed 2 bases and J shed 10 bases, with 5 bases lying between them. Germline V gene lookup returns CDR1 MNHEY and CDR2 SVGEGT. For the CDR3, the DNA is TGTGCCAGCAGTTACGGGGGAAAACTGTTTTTT. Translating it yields CASSYGGKLFF.

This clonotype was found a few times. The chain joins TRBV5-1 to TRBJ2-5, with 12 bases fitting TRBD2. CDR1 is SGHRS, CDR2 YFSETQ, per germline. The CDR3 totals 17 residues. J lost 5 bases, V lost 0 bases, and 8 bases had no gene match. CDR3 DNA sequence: TGCGCCAGCAGCTTGGAAGGACTAGCGGGGTCCTACGAGACCCAGTACTTC. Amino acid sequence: CASSLEGLAGSYETQYF.

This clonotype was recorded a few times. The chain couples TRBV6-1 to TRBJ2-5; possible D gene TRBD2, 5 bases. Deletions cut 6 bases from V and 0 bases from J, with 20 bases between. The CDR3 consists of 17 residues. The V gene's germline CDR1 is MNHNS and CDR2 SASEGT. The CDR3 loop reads CASSPGGPDSYQETQYF. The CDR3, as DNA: TGTGCCAGCAGCCCCGGCGGGCCGGATTCATACCAAGAGACCCAGTACTTC.

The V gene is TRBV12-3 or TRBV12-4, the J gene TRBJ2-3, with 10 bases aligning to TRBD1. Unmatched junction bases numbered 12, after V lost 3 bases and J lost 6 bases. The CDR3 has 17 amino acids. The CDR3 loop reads CASSFAPGQGYTDTQYF. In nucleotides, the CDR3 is TGTGCCAGCAGTTTCGCACCGGGACAGGGGTACACGGATACGCAGTATTTT.

CDR3 residues: CASSESLEETQYF. The CDR3 DNA sequence: TGCGCCAGCAGTGAATCGTTGGAAGAGACCCAGTACTTC. This rearrangement joins TRBV4-1 to TRBJ2-5; D gene ambiguous. CDR3 length equals 13 residues. The ends were cut back, 6 bases at V and 3 bases at J, with 11 bases in the middle. Per germline, CDR1 MGHRA and CDR2 YSYEKL.

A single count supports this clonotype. CDR3 sequence reads: CASSSGGPGRFIHTQYF. The CDR3, as DNA: TGCGCCAGCAGCTCGGGCGGGCCAGGTCGTTTCATACATACGCAGTATTTT. The chain joins TRBV5-1 to TRBJ2-3; weak D call: TRBD2 (5 bases). Per the germline V gene, CDR1 is SGHRS and CDR2 is YFSETQ. Trimming took off 3 bases at V and 7 bases at J, with 24 bases between the two ends. The CDR3 is 17 amino acids.

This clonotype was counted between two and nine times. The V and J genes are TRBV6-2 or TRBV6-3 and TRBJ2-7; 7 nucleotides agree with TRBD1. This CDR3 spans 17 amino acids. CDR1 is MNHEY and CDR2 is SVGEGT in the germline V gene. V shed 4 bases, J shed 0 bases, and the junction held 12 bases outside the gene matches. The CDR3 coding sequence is TGTGCCAGCAGTTCCCCTCACAGGGGTCCCCCCTCCTACGAGCAGTACTTC. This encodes CASSSPHRGPPSYEQYF.

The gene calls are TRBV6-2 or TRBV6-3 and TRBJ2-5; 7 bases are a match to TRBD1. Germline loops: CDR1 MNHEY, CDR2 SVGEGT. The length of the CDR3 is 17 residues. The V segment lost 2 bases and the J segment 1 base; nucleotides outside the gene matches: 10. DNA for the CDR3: TGTGCCAGCAGTTACGGACTCTGGGACAGAGCCCAAGAGACCCAGTACTTC. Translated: CASSYGLWDRAQETQYF.

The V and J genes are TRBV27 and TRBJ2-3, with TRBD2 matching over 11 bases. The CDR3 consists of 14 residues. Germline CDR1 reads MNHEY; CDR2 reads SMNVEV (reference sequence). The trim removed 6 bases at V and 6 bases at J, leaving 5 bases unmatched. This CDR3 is CASRGLADGDTQYF. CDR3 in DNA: TGTGCCAGCAGGGGACTAGCGGACGGTGATACGCAGTATTTT.

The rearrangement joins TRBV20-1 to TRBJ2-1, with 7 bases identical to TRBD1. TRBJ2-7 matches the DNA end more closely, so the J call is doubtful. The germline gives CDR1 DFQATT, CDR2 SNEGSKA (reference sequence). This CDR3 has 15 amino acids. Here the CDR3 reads CSAATGQFPYNEQYF. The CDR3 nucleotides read TGCAGTGCTGCGACAGGGCAATTCCCTTACAATGAGCAGTACTTC.

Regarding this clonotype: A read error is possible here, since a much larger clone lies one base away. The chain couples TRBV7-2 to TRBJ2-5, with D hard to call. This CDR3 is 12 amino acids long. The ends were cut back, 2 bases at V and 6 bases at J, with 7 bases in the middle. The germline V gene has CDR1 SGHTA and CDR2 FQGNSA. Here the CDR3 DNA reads TGTACCAGCAGCTTACTCGCGCAGACCCAGTACTTC. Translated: CTSSLLAQTQYF.

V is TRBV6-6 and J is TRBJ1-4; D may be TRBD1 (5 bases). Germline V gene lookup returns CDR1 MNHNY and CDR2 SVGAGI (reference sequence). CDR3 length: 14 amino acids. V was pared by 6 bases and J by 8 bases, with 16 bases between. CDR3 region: CASRSGTLGEKLFF. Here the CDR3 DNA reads TGTGCCAGCAGATCCGGGACCTTGGGGGAAAAACTGTTTTTT.

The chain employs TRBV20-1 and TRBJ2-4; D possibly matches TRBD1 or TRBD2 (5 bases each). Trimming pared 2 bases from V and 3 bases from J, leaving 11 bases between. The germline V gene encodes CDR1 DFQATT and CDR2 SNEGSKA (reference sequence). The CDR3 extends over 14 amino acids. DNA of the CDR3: TGCAGTGCTAGACGGCAGAGGGGCAAAAACATTCAGTACTTC. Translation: CSARRQRGKNIQYF.

CDR3 bases: TGTGCCAGCAGTTATCCTCCTAGCGGGGTGACTAGCTCCTACAATGAGCAGTTCTTC. Amino acids: CASSYPPSGVTSSYNEQFF. This chain joins TRBV6-5 and TRBJ2-1, with 9 bases aligning to TRBD2. The V gene end was trimmed by 3 bases and the J gene end by 0 bases; junction bases not matched to a gene: 12. Germline V lookup: CDR1 MNHEY, CDR2 SVGAGI. This CDR3 has 19 residues.

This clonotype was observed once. The CDR3 region is CASMFLAGGNEQFF. DNA for the CDR3: TGTGCCAGTATGTTTTTAGCGGGGGGGAATGAGCAGTTCTTC. The rearrangement links TRBV19 to TRBJ2-1, with 11 bases fitting TRBD2. V lost 7 bases and J lost 7; bases outside the gene matches: 6. The CDR3 sequence is 14 residues long. Germline V CDR1 and CDR2: LNHDA, SQIVND (reference sequence).

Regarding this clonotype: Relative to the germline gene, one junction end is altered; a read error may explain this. The CDR3 reads CASSLSQGLSDEQYF. In DNA form, the CDR3 reads TGTGCCAGCAGCTTATCGCAGGGTCTCTCCGACGAGCAGTACTTC. The V and J genes are TRBV7-2 and TRBJ2-7, with TRBD1 as a possible D gene (5 bases). Germline V CDR1 and CDR2: SGHTA, FQGNSA. This CDR3 contains 15 residues.